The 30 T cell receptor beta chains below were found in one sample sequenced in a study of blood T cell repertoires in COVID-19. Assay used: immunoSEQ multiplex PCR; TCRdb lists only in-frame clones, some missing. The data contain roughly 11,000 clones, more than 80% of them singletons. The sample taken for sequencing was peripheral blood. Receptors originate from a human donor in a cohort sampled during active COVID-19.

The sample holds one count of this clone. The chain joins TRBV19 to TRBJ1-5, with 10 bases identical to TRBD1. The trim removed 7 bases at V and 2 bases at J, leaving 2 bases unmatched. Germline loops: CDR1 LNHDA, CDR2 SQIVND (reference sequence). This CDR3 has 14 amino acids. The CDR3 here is CASTGTGGNQPQHF. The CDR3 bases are TGTGCCAGTACCGGGACAGGGGGCAATCAGCCCCAGCATTTT.

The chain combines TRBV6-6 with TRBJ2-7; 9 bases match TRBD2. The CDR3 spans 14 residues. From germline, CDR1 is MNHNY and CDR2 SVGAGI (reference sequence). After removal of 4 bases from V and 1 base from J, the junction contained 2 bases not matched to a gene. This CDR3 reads CASSSGLASYEQYF. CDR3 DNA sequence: TGTGCCAGCAGTTCCGGACTAGCGTCCTACGAGCAGTACTTC.

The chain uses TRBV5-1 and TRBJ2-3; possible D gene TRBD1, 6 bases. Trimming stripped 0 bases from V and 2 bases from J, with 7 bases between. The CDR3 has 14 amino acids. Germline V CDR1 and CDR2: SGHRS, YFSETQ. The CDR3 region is CASSLGDTTDTQYF. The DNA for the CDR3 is TGCGCCAGCAGCTTGGGGGACACCACAGATACGCAGTATTTT. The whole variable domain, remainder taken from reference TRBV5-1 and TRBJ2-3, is KAGVTQTPRYLIKTRGQQVTLSCSPISGHRSVSWYQQTPGQGLQFLFEYFSETQRNKGNFPGRFSGRQFSNSRSEMNVSTLELGDSALYLCASSLGDTTDTQYFGPGTRLTVL.

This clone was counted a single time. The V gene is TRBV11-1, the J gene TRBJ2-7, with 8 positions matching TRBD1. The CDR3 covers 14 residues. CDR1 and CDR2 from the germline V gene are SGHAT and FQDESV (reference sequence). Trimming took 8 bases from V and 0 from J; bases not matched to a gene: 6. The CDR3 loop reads CASGLQGDSYEQYF. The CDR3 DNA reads TGTGCCAGCGGATTACAGGGGGACTCCTACGAGCAGTACTTC.

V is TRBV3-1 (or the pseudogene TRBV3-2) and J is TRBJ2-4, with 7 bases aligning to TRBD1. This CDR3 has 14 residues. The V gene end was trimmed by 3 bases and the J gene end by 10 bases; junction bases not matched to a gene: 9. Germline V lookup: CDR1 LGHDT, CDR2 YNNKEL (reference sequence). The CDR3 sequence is CASSHAGGGFIQYF. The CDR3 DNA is TGTGCCAGCAGCCATGCAGGGGGTGGTTTTATTCAGTACTTC.

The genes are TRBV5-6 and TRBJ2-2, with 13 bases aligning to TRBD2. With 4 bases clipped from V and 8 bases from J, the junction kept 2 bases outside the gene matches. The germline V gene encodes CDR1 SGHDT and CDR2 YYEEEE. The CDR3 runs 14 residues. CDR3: CASSVGLAGGELFF. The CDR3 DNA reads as TGTGCCAGCAGCGTGGGACTAGCGGGAGGGGAGCTGTTTTTT.

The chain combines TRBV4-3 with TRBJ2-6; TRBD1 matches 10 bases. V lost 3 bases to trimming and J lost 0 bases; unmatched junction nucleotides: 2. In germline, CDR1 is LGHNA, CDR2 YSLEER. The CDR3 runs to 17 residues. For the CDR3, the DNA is TGCGCCAGCAGCCACGGGGACAGGGGCTCTGGGGCCAACGTCCTGACTTTC. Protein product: CASSHGDRGSGANVLTF.

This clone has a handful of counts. CDR3 sequence reads: CASRRTLAGVSYEQYF. CDR3 DNA sequence: TGTGCCAGCAGGAGGACCCTAGCGGGAGTTTCCTACGAGCAGTACTTC. The chain couples TRBV28 to TRBJ2-7; 10 nucleotides align to TRBD2. Germline V CDR1 and CDR2: MDHEN, SYDVKM. This CDR3 contains 16 residues. The V and J ends lost 6 bases and 1 base, in that order; junction bases with no gene match: 9.

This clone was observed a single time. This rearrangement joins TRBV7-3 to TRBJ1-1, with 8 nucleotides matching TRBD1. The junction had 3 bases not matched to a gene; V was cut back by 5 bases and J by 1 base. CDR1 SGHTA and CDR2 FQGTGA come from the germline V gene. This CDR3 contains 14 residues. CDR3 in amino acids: CASSLGQGNTEAFF. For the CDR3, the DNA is TGTGCCAGCAGCCTAGGACAGGGGAACACTGAAGCTTTCTTT.

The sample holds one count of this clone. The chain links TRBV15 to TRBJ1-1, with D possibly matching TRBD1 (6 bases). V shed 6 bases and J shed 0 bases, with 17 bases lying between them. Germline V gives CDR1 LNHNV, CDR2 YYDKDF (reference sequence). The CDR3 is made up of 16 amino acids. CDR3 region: CATRPGVARVNTEAFF. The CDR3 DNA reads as TGTGCCACCAGGCCAGGGGTCGCGCGTGTGAACACTGAAGCTTTCTTT. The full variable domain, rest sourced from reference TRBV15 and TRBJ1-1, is DAMVIQNPRYQVTQFGKPVTLSCSQTLNHNVMYWYQQKSSQAPKLLFHYYDKDFNNEADTPDNFQSRRPNTSFCFLDIRSPGLGDTAMYLCATRPGVARVNTEAFFGQGTRLTVV.

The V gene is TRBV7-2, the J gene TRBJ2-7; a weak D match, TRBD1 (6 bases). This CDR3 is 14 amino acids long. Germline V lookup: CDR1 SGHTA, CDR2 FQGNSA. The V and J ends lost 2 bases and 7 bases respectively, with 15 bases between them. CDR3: CASSLSRPQGEQYF. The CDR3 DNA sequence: TGTGCCAGCAGCTTAAGTCGTCCTCAGGGGGAGCAGTACTTC. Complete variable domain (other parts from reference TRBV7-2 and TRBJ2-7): GAGVSQSPSNKVTEKGKDVELRCDPISGHTALYWYRQSLGQGLEFLIYFQGNSAPDKSGLPSDRFSAERTGGSVSTLTIQRTQQEDSAVYLCASSLSRPQGEQYFGPGTRLTVT.

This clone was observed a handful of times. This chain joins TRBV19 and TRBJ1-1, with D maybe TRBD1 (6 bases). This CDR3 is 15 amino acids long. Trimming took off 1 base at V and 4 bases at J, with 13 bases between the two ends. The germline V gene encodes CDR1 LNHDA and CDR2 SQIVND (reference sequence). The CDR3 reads CASSIVTGGGTEAFF. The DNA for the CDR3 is TGTGCCAGTAGTATAGTTACGGGAGGGGGCACTGAAGCTTTCTTT. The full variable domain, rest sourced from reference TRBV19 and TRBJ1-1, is DGGITQSPKYLFRKEGQNVTLSCEQNLNHDAMYWYRQDPGQGLRLIYYSQIVNDFQKGDIAEGYSVSREKKESFPLTVTSAQKNPTAFYLCASSIVTGGGTEAFFGQGTRLTVV.

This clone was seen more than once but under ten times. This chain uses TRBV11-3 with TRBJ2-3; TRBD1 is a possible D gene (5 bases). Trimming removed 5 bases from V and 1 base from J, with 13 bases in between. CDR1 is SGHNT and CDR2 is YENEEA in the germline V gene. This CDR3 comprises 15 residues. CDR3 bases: TGTGCCAGCAGCCCCACAGGCGATGGCACAGATACGCAGTATTTT. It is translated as CASSPTGDGTDTQYF.

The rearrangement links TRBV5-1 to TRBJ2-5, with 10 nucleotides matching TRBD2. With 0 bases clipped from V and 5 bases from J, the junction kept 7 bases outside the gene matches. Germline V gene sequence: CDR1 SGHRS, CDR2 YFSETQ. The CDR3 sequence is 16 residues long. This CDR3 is CASSLASGGARETQYF. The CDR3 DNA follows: TGCGCCAGCAGCTTGGCCAGCGGGGGGGCCCGCGAGACCCAGTACTTC.

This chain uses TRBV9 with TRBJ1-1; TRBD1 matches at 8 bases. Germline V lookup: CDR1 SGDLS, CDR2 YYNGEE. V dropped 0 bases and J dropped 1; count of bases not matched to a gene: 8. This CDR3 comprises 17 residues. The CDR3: CASSVDPRGLENTEAFF. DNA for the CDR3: TGTGCCAGCAGCGTAGATCCCAGGGGGCTTGAGAACACTGAAGCTTTCTTT. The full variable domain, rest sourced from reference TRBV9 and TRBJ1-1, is DSGVTQTPKHLITATGQRVTLRCSPRSGDLSVYWYQQSLDQGLQFLIQYYNGEERAKGNILERFSAQQFPDLHSELNLSSLELGDSALYFCASSVDPRGLENTEAFFGQGTRLTVV.

The CDR3 is CASSQELQGGQNEKLFF. The CDR3 DNA reads TGTGCCAGCAGCCAAGAATTGCAGGGGGGACAAAATGAAAAACTGTTTTTT. The rearrangement links TRBV3-1 (or the pseudogene TRBV3-2) to TRBJ1-4; TRBD1 matches 7 bases. The CDR3 runs 17 residues. The germline V gene has CDR1 LGHDT and CDR2 YNNKEL (reference sequence). The V gene end was trimmed by 0 bases and the J gene end by 5 bases; junction bases not matched to a gene: 9.

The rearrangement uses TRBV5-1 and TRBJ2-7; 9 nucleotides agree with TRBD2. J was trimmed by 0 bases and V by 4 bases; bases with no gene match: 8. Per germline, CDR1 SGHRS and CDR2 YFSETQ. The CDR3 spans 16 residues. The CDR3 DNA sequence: TGCGCCAGCAGCCCAAGGGGCGGGAGGGCCTCCTACGAGCAGTACTTC. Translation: CASSPRGGRASYEQYF.

The CDR3 sequence: CASSPPGGRDTEAFF. The CDR3 DNA follows: TGTGCCAGCTCACCACCAGGGGGCAGGGACACTGAAGCTTTCTTT. The genes are TRBV18 and TRBJ1-1; 7 bases align to TRBD1. The length of the CDR3 is 15 residues. Per the germline V gene, CDR1 is KGHSH and CDR2 is LQKENI. J lost 3 bases, V lost 0 bases, and 4 bases had no gene match.

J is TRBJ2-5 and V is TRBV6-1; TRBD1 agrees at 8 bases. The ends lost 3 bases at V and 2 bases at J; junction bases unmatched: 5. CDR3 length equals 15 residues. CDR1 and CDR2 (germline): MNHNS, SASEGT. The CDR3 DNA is TGTGCCAGCAGTGACATTGACAGGGGACAAGAGACCCAGTACTTC. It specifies CASSDIDRGQETQYF.

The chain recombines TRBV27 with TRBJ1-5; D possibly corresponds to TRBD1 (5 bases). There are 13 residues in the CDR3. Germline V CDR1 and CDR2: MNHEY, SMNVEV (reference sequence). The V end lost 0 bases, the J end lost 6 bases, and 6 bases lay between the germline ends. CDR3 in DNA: TGTGCCAGCAGTTTATCGGGGCGTCAGCCCCAGCATTTT. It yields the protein CASSLSGRQPQHF.

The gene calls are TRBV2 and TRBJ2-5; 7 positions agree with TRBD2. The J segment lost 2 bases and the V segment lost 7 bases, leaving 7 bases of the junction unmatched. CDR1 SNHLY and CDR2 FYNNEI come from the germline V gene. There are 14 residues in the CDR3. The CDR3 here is CASKERRGQETQYF. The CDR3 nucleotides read TGTGCCAGCAAGGAACGGCGGGGGCAAGAGACCCAGTACTTC.

The CDR3 bases are TGCGCCAGCAGCTTGGGGGGAGCGAGCGAGCAGTACTTC. Its translation is CASSLGGASEQYF. This sequence joins TRBV5-1 and TRBJ2-7; TRBD2 is a possible D gene (5 bases). V lost 0 bases, J lost 6 bases, and 10 bases lay in between. Germline V CDR1 and CDR2: SGHRS, YFSETQ. The CDR3 length is 13 residues.

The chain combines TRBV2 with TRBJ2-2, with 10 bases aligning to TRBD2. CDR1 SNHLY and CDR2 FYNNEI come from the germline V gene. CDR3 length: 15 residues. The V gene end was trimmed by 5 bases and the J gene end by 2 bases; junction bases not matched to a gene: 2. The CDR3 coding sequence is TGTGCCAGCAGTACTAGCGGGACTAACACCGGGGAGCTGTTTTTT. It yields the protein CASSTSGTNTGELFF.

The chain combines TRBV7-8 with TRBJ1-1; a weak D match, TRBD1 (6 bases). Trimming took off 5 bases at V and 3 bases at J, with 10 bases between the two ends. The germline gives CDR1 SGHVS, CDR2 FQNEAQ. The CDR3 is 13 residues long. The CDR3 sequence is CASSPGTYTEAFF. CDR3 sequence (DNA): TGTGCCAGCAGCCCCGGGACATACACTGAAGCTTTCTTT.

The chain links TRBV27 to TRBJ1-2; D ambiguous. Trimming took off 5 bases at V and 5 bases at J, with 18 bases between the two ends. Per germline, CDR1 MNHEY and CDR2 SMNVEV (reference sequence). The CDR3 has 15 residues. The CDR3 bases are TGTGCCAGCAGTCCGTTCACGGCCGGAGGGTATGGCTACACCTTC. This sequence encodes CASSPFTAGGYGYTF.

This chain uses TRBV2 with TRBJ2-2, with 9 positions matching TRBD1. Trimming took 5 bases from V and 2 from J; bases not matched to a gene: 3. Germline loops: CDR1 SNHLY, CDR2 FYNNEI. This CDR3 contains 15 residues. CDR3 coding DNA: TGTGCCAGCAGTCTGGACAGGGGTAACACCGGGGAGCTGTTTTTT. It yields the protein CASSLDRGNTGELFF.

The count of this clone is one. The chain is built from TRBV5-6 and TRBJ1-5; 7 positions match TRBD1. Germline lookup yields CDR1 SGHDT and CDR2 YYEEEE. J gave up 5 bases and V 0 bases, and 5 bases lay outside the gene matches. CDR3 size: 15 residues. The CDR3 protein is CASSLGDRDYQPQHF. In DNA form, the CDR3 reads TGTGCCAGCAGCTTGGGGGACAGAGATTATCAGCCCCAGCATTTT.

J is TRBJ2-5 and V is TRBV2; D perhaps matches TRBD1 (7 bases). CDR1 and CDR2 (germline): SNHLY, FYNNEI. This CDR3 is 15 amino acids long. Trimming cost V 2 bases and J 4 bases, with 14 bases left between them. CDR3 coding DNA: TGTGCCAGCAGTGAAAGCGGAGGGGGCCCAGAGACCCAGTACTTC. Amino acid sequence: CASSESGGGPETQYF. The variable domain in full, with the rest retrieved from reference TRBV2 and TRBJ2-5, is EPEVTQTPSHQVTQMGQEVILRCVPISNHLYFYWYRQILGQKVEFLVSFYNNEISEKSEIFDDQFSVERPDGSNFTLKIRSTKLEDSAMYFCASSESGGGPETQYFGPGTRLLVL.

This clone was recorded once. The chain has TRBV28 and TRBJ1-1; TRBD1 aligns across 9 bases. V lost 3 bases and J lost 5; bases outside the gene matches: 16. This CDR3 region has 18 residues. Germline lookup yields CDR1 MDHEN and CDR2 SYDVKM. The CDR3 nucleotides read TGTGCCAGCAGTTTGGATTTGCGGATGACAGGGGGATGGACTGAAGCTTTCTTT. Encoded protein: CASSLDLRMTGGWTEAFF. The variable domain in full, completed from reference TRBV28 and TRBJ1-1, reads DVKVTQSSRYLVKRTGEKVFLECVQDMDHENMFWYRQDPGLGLRLIYFSYDVKMKEKGDIPEGYSVSREKKERFSLILESASTNQTSMYLCASSLDLRMTGGWTEAFFGQGTRLTVV.

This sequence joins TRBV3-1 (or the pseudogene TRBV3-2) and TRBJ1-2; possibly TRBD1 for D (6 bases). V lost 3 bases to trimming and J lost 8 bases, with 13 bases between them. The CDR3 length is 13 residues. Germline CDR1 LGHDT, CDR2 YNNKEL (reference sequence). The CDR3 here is CASSQTGQTGYTF. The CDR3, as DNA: TGTGCCAGCAGCCAGACCGGACAGACAGGCTACACCTTC.